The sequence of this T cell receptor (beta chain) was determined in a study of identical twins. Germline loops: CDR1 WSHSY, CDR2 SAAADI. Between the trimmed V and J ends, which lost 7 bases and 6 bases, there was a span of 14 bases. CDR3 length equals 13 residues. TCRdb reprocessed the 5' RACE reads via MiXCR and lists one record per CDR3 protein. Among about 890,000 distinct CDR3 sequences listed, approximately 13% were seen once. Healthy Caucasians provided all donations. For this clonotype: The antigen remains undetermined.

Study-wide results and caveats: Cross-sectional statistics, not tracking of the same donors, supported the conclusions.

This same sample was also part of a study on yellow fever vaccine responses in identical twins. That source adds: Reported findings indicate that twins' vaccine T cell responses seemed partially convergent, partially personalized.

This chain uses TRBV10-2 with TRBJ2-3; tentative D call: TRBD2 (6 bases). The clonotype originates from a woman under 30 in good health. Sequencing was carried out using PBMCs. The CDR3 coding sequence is TGCGCCAGCACCGCGACTAGTCCCGATACGCAGTATTTT. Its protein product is CASTATSPDTQYF.